The rows below give T cell receptor beta chains drawn from one sample of a study of blood T cell repertoires in COVID-19. Profiled with immunoSEQ multiplex PCR; TCRdb holds only in-frame clones, not every one. The repertoire holds 210,000 or so clones, roughly 87% seen once, with under 2% in the top ten. Sample: peripheral blood. The receptor source for this set is a man in his forties with active or convalescent COVID-19. The CDR3 runs from the conserved cysteine through the conserved F or W. The D gene is left open where the match is weak. For some rows the clone size is stated as once, few or many, or as a class when expanded; others skip it.

clone size	V gene	D gene	J gene	CDR3 protein	CDR3 DNA
.	TRBV3-1/TRBV3-2	TRBD1	TRBJ1-4	CASSPGTGGSEKLFF	TGTGCCAGCAGCCCCGGGACAGGGGGTAGTGAAAAACTGTTTTTT
.	TRBV5-4	TRBD2	TRBJ2-7	CASSGTSGGRLHEQYF	TGTGCCAGCAGCGGAACTAGCGGGGGACGTCTCCACGAGCAGTACTTC
.	TRBV7-3	TRBD1	TRBJ1-4	CASSLGQGLNEKLFF	TGTGCCAGCAGCCTTGGACAGGGTTTAAATGAAAAACTGTTTTTT
.	TRBV30	.	TRBJ2-3	CAWSVRESDTQYF	TGTGCCTGGAGTGTACGCGAGTCAGATACGCAGTATTTT
.	TRBV28	TRBD1	TRBJ1-2	CASTTGGDYGYTF	TGTGCCAGCACGACAGGGGGTGACTATGGCTACACCTTC
.	TRBV19	.	TRBJ2-3	CASSIDRGGAITDTQYF	TGTGCCAGTAGTATAGATAGAGGAGGGGCCATCACAGATACGCAGTATTTT
.	TRBV6-5	TRBD2	TRBJ2-5	CASSYPGGGETQYF	TGTGCCAGCAGTTACCCCGGGGGGGGAGAGACCCAGTACTTC
once	TRBV28	TRBD1	TRBJ2-7	CASNPDRVSYEQYF	TGTGCCAGCAACCCTGACAGGGTCTCCTACGAGCAGTACTTC
.	TRBV5-1	TRBD1	TRBJ1-5	CASSLGTGGGFQPQHF	TGCGCCAGCAGCTTGGGGACAGGGGGCGGTTTTCAGCCCCAGCATTTT
.	TRBV14	TRBD1	TRBJ1-3	CASSRLPWTGGNTIYF	TGTGCCAGCAGCCGCCTCCCATGGACAGGCGGAAACACCATATATTTT
.	TRBV9	TRBD1	TRBJ1-1	CASSTQGADTEAFF	TGTGCCAGCAGCACGCAGGGGGCTGACACTGAAGCTTTCTTT
.	TRBV19	.	TRBJ2-1	CASSISAYVALGQFF	TGTGCCAGTAGTATTAGCGCCTACGTAGCATTAGGGCAGTTCTTC
.	TRBV6-4	.	TRBJ2-2	CASSDSSARGFPPGELFF	TGTGCCAGCAGTGACTCGTCGGCCAGGGGTTTTCCCCCCGGGGAGCTGTTTTTT
.	TRBV29-1	.	TRBJ1-1	CSVFGPMNTEAFF	TGCAGCGTATTTGGGCCCATGAACACTGAAGCTTTCTTT
.	TRBV7-8	.	TRBJ1-4	CASSLEMYLEREKLFF	TGTGCCAGCAGCTTAGAGATGTATCTAGAGCGTGAAAAACTGTTTTTT
.	TRBV3-1/TRBV3-2	TRBD2	TRBJ2-5	CASSQLRGGRGTETQYF	TGTGCCAGCAGCCAGCTGCGGGGGGGCCGGGGTACCGAGACCCAGTACTTC
.	TRBV19	.	TRBJ1-1	CASIRYSPTEAFF	TGTGCCAGTATTAGATACTCTCCCACTGAAGCTTTCTTT
.	TRBV5-1	TRBD1	TRBJ1-1	CASSLDRGPEGYTEAFF	TGCGCCAGCAGCTTAGACAGGGGCCCGGAAGGGTACACTGAAGCTTTCTTT
.	TRBV11-2	.	TRBJ1-1	CASSSWQKNTEAFF	TGTGCCAGCAGCTCTTGGCAAAAGAACACTGAAGCTTTCTTT
.	TRBV27	.	TRBJ1-1	CASSPYGVSTEAFF	TGTGCCAGCAGTCCTTACGGAGTGAGCACTGAAGCTTTCTTT
.	TRBV11-2	.	TRBJ2-7	CASSLSFTPGYEQYF	TGTGCCAGCAGCTTATCGTTTACCCCGGGTTACGAGCAGTACTTC
.	TRBV18	.	TRBJ1-4	CASSPRTDEKLFF	TGTGCCAGCTCACCACGGACAGATGAAAAACTGTTTTTT
.	TRBV25-1	TRBD1	TRBJ1-6	CASSGGTGYNSPLHF	TGTGCCAGCAGTGGGGGGACAGGATATAATTCACCCCTCCACTTT